This T cell receptor beta chain was identified during a study of blood T cell repertoires in COVID-19. For the study at large: Sample material is recorded as cDNA or gDNA derived from T cells, B-cell-depleted T cells, or PBMCs.

V lost 1 base to trimming and J lost 9 bases; unmatched junction nucleotides: 6. The CDR3 extends over 14 amino acids. Germline lookup yields CDR1 MNHEY and CDR2 SMNVEV (reference sequence). Methods used by the authors: Amplification of reference gene primers was used by the study to estimate nucleated cell counts. The repertoire was sequenced with immunoSEQ multiplex PCR; TCRdb's copy has only in-frame clones and lacks some. D and trimming come from the DNA, and the V and J calls and clone size come from that table. This table holds around 200,000 clones, around 79% found once. The chain employs TRBV27 and TRBJ2-1; 7 nucleotides align to TRBD1. The sample was peripheral blood. The origin of this receptor is a man aged 45 to 65 who had recovered from COVID-19. Here the CDR3 DNA reads TGTGCCAGCAGTTTATACAGGGGCATGGGTGAGCAGTTCTTC. Amino acids: CASSLYRGMGEQFF.